This T cell receptor beta chain was recorded in a study of blood T cell repertoires in COVID-19. Background on the study: T cells, B-cell-depleted T cells, or PBMCs supplied cDNA or gDNA.

The method was immunoSEQ multiplex PCR; TCRdb's version includes in-frame clones alone and lacks a portion of them. The sample gives about 170,000 clones, roughly 90% of which show up once; roughly 24% is in the top ten. Looked up from germline, CDR1 is SGHKS and CDR2 is YYEKEE (reference sequence). The V gene end was trimmed by 2 bases and the J gene end by 3 bases; junction bases not matched to a gene: 7. The CDR3 is 16 residues long. The TCR originated in a man aged 60 to 75 with acute or convalescent COVID-19. The specimen was peripheral blood. The chain recombines TRBV5-5 with TRBJ2-2; the match to TRBD1 covers 7 bases. CDR3 coding DNA: TGTGCCAGCAGCTTCCAGACAGGGACGGACACCGGGGAGCTGTTTTTT. Its translation is CASSFQTGTDTGELFF.